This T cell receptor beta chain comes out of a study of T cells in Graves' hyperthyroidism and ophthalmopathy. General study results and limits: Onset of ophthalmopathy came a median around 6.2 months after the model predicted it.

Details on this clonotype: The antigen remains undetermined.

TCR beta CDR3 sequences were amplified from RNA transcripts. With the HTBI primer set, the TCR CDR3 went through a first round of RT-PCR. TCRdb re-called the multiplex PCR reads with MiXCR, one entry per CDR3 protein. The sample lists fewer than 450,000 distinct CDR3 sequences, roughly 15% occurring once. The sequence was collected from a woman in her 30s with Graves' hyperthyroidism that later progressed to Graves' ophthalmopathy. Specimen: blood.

The CDR3 nucleotides read TGCAGTGCTAGATCGACTAGCGGGAGGGTCAAGACCGGGGAGCTGTTTTTT. Encoded protein: CSARSTSGRVKTGELFF. The gene calls are TRBV20-1 and TRBJ2-2, with 14 bases aligning to TRBD2. Trimming cost V 2 bases and J 5 bases; bases outside gene matches: 7. CDR1 and CDR2 (germline): DFQATT, SNEGSKA (reference sequence). This CDR3 is built from 17 residues.